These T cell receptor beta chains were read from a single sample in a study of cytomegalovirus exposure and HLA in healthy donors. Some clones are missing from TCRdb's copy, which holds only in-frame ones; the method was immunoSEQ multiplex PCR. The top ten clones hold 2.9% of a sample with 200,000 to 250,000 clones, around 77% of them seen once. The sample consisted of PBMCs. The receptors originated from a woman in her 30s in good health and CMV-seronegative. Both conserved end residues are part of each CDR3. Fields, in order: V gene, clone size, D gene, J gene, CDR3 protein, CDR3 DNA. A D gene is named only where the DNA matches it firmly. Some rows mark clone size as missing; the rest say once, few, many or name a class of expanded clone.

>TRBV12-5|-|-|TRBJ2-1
CASGLVPGANEQFF
TGTGCTAGTGGTTTGGTACCAGGGGCCAATGAGCAGTTCTTC
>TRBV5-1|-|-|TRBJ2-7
CASSLAQGPYEQYF
TGCGCCAGCAGCTTGGCCCAGGGTCCCTACGAGCAGTACTTC
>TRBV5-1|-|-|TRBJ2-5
CASSLFGRSEETQYF
TGCGCCAGCAGCTTGTTTGGAAGAAGCGAAGAGACCCAGTACTTC
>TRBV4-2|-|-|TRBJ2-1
CASSLPGLFNEQFF
TGTGCCAGCAGCCTTCCGGGACTTTTCAATGAGCAGTTCTTC
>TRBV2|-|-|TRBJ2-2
CASNRGINTGELFF
TGTGCCAGCAATCGGGGTATCAACACCGGGGAGCTGTTTTTT
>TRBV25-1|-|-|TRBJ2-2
CASSEKDRGTGELFF
TGTGCCAGCAGTGAAAAAGATAGGGGAACTGGGGAGCTGTTTTTT
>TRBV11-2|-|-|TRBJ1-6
CASSLGWDNPLGSPLHF
TGTGCCAGCAGCTTAGGCTGGGACAACCCCTTAGGGTCACCCCTCCACTTT
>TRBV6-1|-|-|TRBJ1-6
CASRETGNSPLHF
TGTGCCAGCAGGGAGACCGGAAATTCACCCCTCCACTTT
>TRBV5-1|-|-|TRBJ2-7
CASSLLPGPYEQYF
TGCGCCAGCAGCTTATTACCCGGTCCCTACGAGCAGTACTTC
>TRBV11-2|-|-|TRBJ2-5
CASSLKRQGSKTQYF
TGTGCCAGCAGCCTAAAACGGCAGGGGTCGAAGACCCAGTACTTC
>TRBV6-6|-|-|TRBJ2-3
CASSTQGTDTQYF
TGTGCCAGCAGTACGCAGGGCACAGATACGCAGTATTTT
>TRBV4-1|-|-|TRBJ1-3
CASSQEGSSGNTIYF
TGCGCCAGCAGCCAAGAGGGCAGCTCTGGAAACACCATATATTTT
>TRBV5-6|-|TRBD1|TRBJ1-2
CASSLVPGGLHGYTF
TGTGCCAGCAGCTTGGTGCCAGGGGGTTTACATGGCTACACCTTC
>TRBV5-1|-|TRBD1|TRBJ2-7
CASSAGQGSYEQYF
TGCGCCAGCAGTGCCGGACAGGGCTCCTACGAGCAGTACTTC
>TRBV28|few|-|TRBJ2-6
CASSLRGSWPGANVLTF
TGTGCCAGCAGTTTAAGGGGATCCTGGCCTGGGGCCAACGTCCTGACTTTC
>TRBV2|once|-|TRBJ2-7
CASSVISEQYF
TGTGCCAGCAGTGTCATTTCCGAGCAGTACTTC
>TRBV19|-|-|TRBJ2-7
CASRGQAGFHEQYF
TGTGCCAGTAGGGGACAAGCGGGGTTCCACGAGCAGTACTTC
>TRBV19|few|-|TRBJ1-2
CASSIRAQLTYGYTF
TGTGCCAGTAGTATCAGGGCTCAACTCACCTATGGCTACACCTTC
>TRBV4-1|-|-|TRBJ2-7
CASSHQVAPSSYEQYF
TGCGCCAGCAGCCACCAGGTAGCGCCGAGCTCCTACGAGCAGTACTTC
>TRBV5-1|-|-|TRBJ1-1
CASSLDRNTEAFF
TGCGCCAGCAGCTTGGACAGAAACACTGAAGCTTTCTTT
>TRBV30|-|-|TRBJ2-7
CAWSPGSRPYEQYF
TGTGCCTGGAGTCCGGGTTCCCGGCCCTACGAGCAGTACTTC
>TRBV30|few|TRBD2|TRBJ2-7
CAWGGLAGVGEQYF
TGTGCCTGGGGCGGACTAGCGGGAGTGGGGGAGCAGTACTTC
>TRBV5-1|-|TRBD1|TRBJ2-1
CASSLVGTGYNEQFF
TGCGCCAGCAGCTTGGTAGGGACAGGGTACAATGAGCAGTTCTTC
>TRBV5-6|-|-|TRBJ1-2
CASSSPHSTGIYGYTF
TGTGCCAGCAGCTCTCCTCACAGCACGGGGATCTATGGCTACACCTTC
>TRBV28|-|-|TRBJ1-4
CASGLGTNEKLFF
TGTGCCAGCGGACTAGGTACTAATGAAAAACTGTTTTTT
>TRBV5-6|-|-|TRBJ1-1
CASSLPQIQEAFF
TGTGCCAGCAGCCTCCCCCAGATACAAGAAGCTTTCTTT
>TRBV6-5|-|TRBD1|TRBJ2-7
CASSQPNRGHEQYF
TGTGCCAGCAGCCAACCGAACAGGGGACACGAGCAGTACTTC
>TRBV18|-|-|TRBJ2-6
CASSQQLSGANVLTF
TGTGCCAGCTCACAACAGCTCTCTGGGGCCAACGTCCTGACTTTC
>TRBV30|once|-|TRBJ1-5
CAWSRGHSNQPQHF
TGTGCCTGGAGTAGGGGACATAGCAATCAGCCCCAGCATTTT
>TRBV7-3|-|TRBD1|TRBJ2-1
CASSPGQGLASEQFF
TGTGCCAGCAGCCCCGGACAGGGGTTGGCTAGTGAGCAGTTCTTC
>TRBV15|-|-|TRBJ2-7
CATSGGTASYEQYF
TGTGCCACCAGCGGCGGGACAGCCTCCTACGAGCAGTACTTC
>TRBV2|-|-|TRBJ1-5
CASSPIPGVSNQPQHF
TGTGCCAGCAGTCCCATACCAGGGGTTAGCAATCAGCCCCAGCATTTT
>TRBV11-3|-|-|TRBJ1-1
CASSPRGSNTEAFF
TGTGCCAGCAGCCCCCGGGGATCGAACACTGAAGCTTTCTTT
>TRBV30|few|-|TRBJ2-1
CACKPGLTHHEQFF
TGTGCCTGTAAACCGGGACTGACCCACCATGAGCAGTTCTTC
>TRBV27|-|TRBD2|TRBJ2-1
CASQQAGDVHEQFF
TGTGCCAGTCAACAGGCGGGAGACGTCCATGAGCAGTTCTTC
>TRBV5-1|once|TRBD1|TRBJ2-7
CASSLAPGQGPRREQYF
TGCGCCAGCAGCTTGGCCCCGGGACAGGGTCCCCGGCGCGAGCAGTACTTC
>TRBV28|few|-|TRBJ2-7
CASSFVGGGSSYEQYF
TGTGCCAGCAGTTTTGTCGGGGGTGGGAGCTCCTACGAGCAGTACTTC
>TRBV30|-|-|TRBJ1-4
CAWSVTRPTGEKLFF
TGTGCCTGGAGTGTAACGAGACCTACAGGGGAAAAACTGTTTTTT
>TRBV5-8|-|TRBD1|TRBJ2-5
CASSPGRDRGETQYF
TGTGCCAGCAGCCCCGGACGGGACAGGGGGGAGACCCAGTACTTC
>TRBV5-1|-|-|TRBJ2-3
CASSLESAMGPDTQYF
TGCGCCAGCAGCTTGGAATCTGCCATGGGGCCAGATACGCAGTATTTT
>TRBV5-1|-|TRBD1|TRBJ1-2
CASSQTPGTGYGYTF
TGCGCCAGCAGCCAGACCCCCGGGACAGGGTATGGCTACACCTTC
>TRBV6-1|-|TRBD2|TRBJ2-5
CASSEGGGAYVETQYF
TGTGCCAGCAGTGAAGGCGGGGGGGCCTATGTGGAGACCCAGTACTTC
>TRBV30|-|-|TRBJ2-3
CARRQVPTDTQYF
TGTGCCCGTAGACAGGTTCCCACAGATACGCAGTATTTT
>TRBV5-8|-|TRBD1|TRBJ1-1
CASSLGYGTGNTEAFF
TGTGCCAGCAGCTTGGGGTACGGGACAGGGAACACTGAAGCTTTCTTT
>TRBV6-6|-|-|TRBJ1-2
CASSAQQGDAFYGYTF
TGTGCCAGCAGCGCCCAACAGGGAGACGCCTTTTATGGCTACACCTTC
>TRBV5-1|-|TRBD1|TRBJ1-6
CASSLDRGQGSSSPLHF
TGCGCCAGCAGCCTAGACAGGGGGCAGGGTTCCAGTTCACCCCTCCACTTT
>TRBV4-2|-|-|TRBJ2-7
CASSQEEGQAYYEQYF
TGTGCCAGCAGCCAAGAGGAGGGCCAGGCTTACTACGAGCAGTACTTC
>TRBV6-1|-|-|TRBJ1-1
CASSEAARGHLNTEAFF
TGTGCCAGCAGTGAAGCAGCGAGAGGACACCTGAACACTGAAGCTTTCTTT
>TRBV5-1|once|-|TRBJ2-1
CASSFAGEAPYNEQFF
TGCGCCAGCAGCTTCGCTGGAGAGGCTCCCTACAATGAGCAGTTCTTC
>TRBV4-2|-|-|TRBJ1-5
CASSQAHWDISNQPQHF
TGTGCCAGCAGCCAGGCTCATTGGGACATTAGCAATCAGCCCCAGCATTTT
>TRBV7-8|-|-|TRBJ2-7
CASSLTEGRGSEQYF
TGTGCCAGCAGCTTAACGGAGGGCCGGGGGAGCGAGCAGTACTTC
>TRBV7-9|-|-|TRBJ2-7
CASSSNEQYF
TGTGCCAGCAGCTCAAACGAGCAGTACTTC
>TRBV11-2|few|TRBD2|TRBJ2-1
CASSLYLAGNEQFF
TGTGCCAGCAGCTTATATCTAGCGGGCAATGAGCAGTTCTTC